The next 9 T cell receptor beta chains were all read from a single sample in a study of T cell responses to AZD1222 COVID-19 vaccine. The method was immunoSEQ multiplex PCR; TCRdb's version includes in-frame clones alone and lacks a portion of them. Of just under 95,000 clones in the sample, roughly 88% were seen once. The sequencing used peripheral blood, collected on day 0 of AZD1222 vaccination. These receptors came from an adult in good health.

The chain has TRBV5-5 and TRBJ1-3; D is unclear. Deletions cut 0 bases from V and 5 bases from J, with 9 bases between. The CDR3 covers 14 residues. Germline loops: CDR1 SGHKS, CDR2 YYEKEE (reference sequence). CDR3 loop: CASSLGEKRNTIYF. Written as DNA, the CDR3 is TGTGCCAGCAGCTTGGGGGAGAAAAGAAACACCATATATTTT.

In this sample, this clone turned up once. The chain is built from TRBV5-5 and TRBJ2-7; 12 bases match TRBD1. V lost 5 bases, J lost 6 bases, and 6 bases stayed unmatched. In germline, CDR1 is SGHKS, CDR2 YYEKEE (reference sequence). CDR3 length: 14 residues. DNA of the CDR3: TGTGCCAGCAGGCTGGGACAGGGGGCTCTCGAGCAGTACTTC. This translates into CASRLGQGALEQYF.

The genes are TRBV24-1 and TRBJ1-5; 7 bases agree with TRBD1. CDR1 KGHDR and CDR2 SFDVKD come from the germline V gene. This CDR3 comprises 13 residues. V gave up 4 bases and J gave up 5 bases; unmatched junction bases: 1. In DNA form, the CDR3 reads TGTGCCACCAGTGACAGGGGGGATCAGCCCCAGCATTTT. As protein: CATSDRGDQPQHF.

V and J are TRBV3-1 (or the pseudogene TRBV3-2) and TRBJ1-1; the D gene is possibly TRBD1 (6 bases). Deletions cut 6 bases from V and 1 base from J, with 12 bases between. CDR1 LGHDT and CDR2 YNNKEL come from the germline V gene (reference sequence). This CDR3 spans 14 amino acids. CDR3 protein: CASRLMTGNTEAFF. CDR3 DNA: TGTGCCAGCAGATTGATGACAGGGAACACTGAAGCTTTCTTT.

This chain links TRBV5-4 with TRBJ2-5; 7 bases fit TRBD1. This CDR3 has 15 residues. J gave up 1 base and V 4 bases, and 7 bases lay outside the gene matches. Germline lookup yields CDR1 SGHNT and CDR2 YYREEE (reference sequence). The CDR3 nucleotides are TGTGCCAGCAGCCAAGGGGGCAACAGCCAAGAGACCCAGTACTTC. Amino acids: CASSQGGNSQETQYF.

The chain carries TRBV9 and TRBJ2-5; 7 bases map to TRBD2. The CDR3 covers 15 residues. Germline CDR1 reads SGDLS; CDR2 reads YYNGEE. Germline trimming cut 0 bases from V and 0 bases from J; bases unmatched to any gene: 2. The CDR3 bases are TGTGCCAGCAGCGTAGCAGCGGGGAACCAAGAGACCCAGTACTTC. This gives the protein CASSVAAGNQETQYF.

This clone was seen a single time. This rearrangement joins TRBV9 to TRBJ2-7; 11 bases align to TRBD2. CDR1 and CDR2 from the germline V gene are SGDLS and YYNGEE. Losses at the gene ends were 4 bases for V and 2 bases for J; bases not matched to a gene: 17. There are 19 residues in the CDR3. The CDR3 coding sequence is TGTGCCAGCAGCTCCCCCGGGACTAGCGGCGCAAGAACCCCCTACGAGCAGTACTTC. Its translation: CASSSPGTSGARTPYEQYF.

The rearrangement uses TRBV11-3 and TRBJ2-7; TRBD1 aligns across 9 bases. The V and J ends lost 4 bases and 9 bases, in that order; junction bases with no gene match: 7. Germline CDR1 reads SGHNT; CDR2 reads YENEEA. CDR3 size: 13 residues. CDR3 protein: CASSSVQGAGQYF. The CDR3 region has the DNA TGTGCCAGCAGCTCTGTACAGGGGGCCGGGCAGTACTTC.

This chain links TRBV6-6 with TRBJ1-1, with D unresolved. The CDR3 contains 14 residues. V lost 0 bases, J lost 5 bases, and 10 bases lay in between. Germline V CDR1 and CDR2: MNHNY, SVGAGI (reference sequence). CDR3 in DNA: TGTGCCAGCAGTTACTCGATGTTGGGGACTGAAGCTTTCTTT. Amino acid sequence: CASSYSMLGTEAFF.